Detailed here is one T cell receptor (beta chain). These data belong to a study of CD8 T cells in Susac syndrome. TEMRA cells were enriched by FACS, and CD4+ and CD8+ T cells were negatively isolated. Germline-derived CDR1 and CDR2 are SGHDT and YYEEEE. Trimming cost V 0 bases and J 12 bases, with 9 bases left between them. There are 11 residues in the CDR3. Random-hexamer reverse transcription was applied to roughly 0.5 to 1 ug RNA. An immunoSEQ multiplex PCR amplified TCR beta CDR3 over 54 Vbeta and 13 Jbeta. One entry per CDR3 protein, called by TCRdb with MiXCR from the immunoSEQ multiplex PCR reads. Of roughly 150,000 distinct CDR3 sequences listed, over 95% are singletons.

The V call is TRBV5-6, the J call TRBJ1-1; D is unclear. The specimen was CD8+ T cells from PBMCs. The receptor was derived from a human donor with multiple sclerosis. Here the CDR3 reads CASSLGGLTFF. The CDR3 bases are TGTGCCAGCAGCTTGGGAGGGTTAACTTTCTTT.